The sample holds one count of the clone carrying this T cell receptor (beta chain). Its cognate antigen is unknown. This sample was included in a study of shared clonotypes between healthy human individuals. Deep-level running was used for the assay. TCRdb's copy holds only in-frame clones and misses some; the assay was immunoSEQ multiplex PCR. The repertoire consists of fewer than 1.4 million clones, with 78% occurring once and the leading ten covering under 0.8%. The V gene lost 6 bases and the J gene lost 2 bases, with 13 bases spanning the gap. Germline assignment: CDR1 MNHNS and CDR2 SASEGT. CDR3 length: 15 amino acids. Findings of the study overall: Across subsets, estimated richness was generally greater for naive than for memory populations.

HIV-negative, healthy adults without recent acute infections or vaccinations were the donors. This TCR came from a man aged 18-30 years in good health. Some clones in this sample may be carry-over from other donors' samples. The sequenced sample consisted of memory CD4+ T cells from PBMCs. Subset: CD45RA-negative fraction. The rearrangement uses TRBV6-1 and TRBJ2-2, with D tentatively TRBD1 (6 bases). The CDR3 nucleotides are TGTGCCAGCAGGGGCCACAGGGTAAACACCGGGGAGCTGTTTTTT. Protein product: CASRGHRVNTGELFF.